One T cell receptor beta chain is described in this entry. There are 14 residues in the CDR3. The V gene's germline CDR1 is SGHNT and CDR2 YENEEA. Trimming pared 5 bases from V and 2 bases from J, leaving 13 bases between. The sample comes from a study of Ad26.COV2.S vaccination and SARS-CoV-2 variants. Profiled with immunoSEQ multiplex PCR; TCRdb holds only in-frame clones, not every one. The table lists about 680,000 clones, more than 80% of them singletons, with roughly 1.5% in the top ten. Treatment reported: 15 to 20 received Ad26.COV2.S at low or high dose, single or two shots; several received placebo; per-sample allocation not given. Specimen acquisition occurred on day 63 following the initial vaccine or placebo injection.

The source of this sequence is a person aged 18-65 years who received the Ad26.COV2.S COVID-19 vaccine or a placebo. The chain carries TRBV11-3 and TRBJ2-7, with D possibly matching TRBD1 (7 bases). Sequencing used peripheral blood, obtained in a trial of Ad26.COV2.S vaccine versus placebo. CDR3: CASSPRDRPYEQYF. DNA of the CDR3: TGTGCCAGCAGCCCGCGGGACAGACCCTACGAGCAGTACTTC.